This TCR beta chain was found in a study of shared clonotypes between healthy human individuals. Study details: Three plates were used per donor for CD4 naive, three for CD4 memory, two for CD8 naive and one for CD8 memory.

The data were produced by immunoSEQ multiplex PCR, yet TCRdb's version contains in-frame clones alone and is incomplete. Among roughly 1,800,000 clones, around 96% were seen once, and the ten largest hold 0.9% to 1.5%. V gave up 2 bases and J gave up 5 bases; unmatched junction bases: 2. CDR1 and CDR2 from the germline V gene are MNHNY and SVGAGI (reference sequence). This CDR3 is 14 amino acids long. CD45RO-negative cells were positively selected for CCR7, leaving out terminally differentiated effector memory CD45RA+ cells. The gene calls are TRBV6-6 and TRBJ2-2, with 7 bases matching TRBD1. Sequencing was done on a sample of naive CD8+ T cells sorted from blood. This clonotype was sampled from a man aged 18 to 29 in good health. The CDR3 DNA follows: TGTGCCAGCAGTTACACAGGGGAAACCGGGGAGCTGTTTTTT. This gives the protein CASSYTGETGELFF.